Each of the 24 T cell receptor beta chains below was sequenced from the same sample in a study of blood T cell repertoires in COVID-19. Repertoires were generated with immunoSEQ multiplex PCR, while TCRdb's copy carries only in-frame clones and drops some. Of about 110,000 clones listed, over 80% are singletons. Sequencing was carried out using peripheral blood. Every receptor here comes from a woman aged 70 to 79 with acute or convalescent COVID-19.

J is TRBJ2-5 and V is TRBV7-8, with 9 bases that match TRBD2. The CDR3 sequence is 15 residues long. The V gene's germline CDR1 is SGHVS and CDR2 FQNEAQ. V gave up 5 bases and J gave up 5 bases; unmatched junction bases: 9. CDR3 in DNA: TGTGCCAGCAGCGTAGAGCTAGCGGGGACGGAGACCCAGTACTTC. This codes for CASSVELAGTETQYF.

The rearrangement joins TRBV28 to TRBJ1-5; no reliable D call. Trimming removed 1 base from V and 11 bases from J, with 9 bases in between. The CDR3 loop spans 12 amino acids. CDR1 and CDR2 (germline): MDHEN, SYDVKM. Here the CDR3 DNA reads TGTGCCAGCAGTTTATTGTACGGGGCCCAGCATTTT. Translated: CASSLLYGAQHF. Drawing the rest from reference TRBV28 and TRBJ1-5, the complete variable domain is DVKVTQSSRYLVKRTGEKVFLECVQDMDHENMFWYRQDPGLGLRLIYFSYDVKMKEKGDIPEGYSVSREKKERFSLILESASTNQTSMYLCASSLLYGAQHFGDGTRLSIL.

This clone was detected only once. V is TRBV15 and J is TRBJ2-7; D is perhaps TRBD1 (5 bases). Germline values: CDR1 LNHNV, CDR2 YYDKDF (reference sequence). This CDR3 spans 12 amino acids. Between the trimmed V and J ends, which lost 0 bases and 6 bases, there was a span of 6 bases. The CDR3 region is CATSREGVEQYF. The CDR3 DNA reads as TGTGCCACCAGCAGAGAAGGGGTCGAGCAGTACTTC.

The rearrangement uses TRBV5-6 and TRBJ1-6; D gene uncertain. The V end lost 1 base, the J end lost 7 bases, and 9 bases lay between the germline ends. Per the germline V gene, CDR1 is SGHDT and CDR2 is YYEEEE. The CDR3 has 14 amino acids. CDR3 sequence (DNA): TGTGCCAGCAGCTTGCAGGAGGGAAATTCACCCCTCCACTTT. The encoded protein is CASSLQEGNSPLHF.

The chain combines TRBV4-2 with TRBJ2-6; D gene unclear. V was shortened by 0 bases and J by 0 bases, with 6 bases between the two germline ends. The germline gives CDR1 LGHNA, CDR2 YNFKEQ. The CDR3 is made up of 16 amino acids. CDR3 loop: CASSQEAVSGANVLTF. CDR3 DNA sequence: TGTGCCAGCAGCCAAGAGGCAGTCTCTGGGGCCAACGTCCTGACTTTC.

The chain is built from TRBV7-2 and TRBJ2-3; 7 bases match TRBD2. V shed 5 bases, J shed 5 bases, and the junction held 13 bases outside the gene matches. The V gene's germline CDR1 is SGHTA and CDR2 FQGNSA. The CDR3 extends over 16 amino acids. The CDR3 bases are TGTGCCAGCAGCCGTACAGGTGGGAGGGCCATAGATACGCAGTATTTT. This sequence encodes CASSRTGGRAIDTQYF.

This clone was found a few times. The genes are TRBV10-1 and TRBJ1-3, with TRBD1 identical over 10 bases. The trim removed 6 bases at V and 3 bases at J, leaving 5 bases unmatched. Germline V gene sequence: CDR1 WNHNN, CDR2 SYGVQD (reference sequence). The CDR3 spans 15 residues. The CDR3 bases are TGCGCCAGCAGAGCCGGGACAGGGGATGGAAACACCATATATTTT. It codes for CASRAGTGDGNTIYF.

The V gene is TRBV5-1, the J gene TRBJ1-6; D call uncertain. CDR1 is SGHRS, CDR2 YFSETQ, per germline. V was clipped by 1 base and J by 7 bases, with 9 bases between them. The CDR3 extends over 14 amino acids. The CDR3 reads CASSLMGGNSPLHF. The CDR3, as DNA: TGCGCCAGCAGCTTGATGGGAGGCAATTCACCCCTCCACTTT.

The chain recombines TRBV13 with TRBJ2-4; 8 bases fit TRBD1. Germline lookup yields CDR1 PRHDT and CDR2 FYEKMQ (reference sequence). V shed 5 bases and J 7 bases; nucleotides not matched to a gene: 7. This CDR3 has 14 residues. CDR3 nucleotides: TGTGCCAGCAGCCCCCAGGACAGGGAGAACATTCAGTACTTC. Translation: CASSPQDRENIQYF.

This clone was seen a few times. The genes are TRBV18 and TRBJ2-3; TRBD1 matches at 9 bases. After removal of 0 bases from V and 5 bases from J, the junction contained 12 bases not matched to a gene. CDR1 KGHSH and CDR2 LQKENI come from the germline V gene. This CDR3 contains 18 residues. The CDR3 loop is CASSPPNAGTGYGDTQYF. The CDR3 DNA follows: TGTGCCAGCTCACCACCTAACGCCGGGACAGGGTATGGAGATACGCAGTATTTT.

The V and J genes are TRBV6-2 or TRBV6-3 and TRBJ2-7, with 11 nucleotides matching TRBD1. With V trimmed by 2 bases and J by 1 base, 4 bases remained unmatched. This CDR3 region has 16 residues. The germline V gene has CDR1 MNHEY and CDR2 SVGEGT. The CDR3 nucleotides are TGTGCCAGCAGTTACCCCAGGGACAGGGGGTCCTACGAGCAGTACGTC. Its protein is CASSYPRDRGSYEQYV.

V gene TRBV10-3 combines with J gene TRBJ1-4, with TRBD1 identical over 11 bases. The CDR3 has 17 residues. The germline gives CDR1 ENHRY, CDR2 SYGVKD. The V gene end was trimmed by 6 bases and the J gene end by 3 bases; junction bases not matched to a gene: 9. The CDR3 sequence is CAISPTDRGRSNEKLFF. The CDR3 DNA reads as TGTGCCATCAGCCCAACGGACAGGGGGCGATCTAATGAAAAACTGTTTTTT.

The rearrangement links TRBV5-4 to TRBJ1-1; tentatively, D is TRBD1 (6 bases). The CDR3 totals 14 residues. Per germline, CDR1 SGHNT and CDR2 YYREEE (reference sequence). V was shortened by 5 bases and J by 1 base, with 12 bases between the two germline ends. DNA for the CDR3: TGTGCCAGCAGTCCAAAAGGGGGGAACACTGAAGCTTTCTTT. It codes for CASSPKGGNTEAFF.

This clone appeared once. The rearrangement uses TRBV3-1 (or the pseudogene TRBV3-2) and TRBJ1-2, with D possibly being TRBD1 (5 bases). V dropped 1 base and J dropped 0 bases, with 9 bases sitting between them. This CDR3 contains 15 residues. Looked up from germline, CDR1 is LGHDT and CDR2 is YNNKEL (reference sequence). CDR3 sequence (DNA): TGTGCCAGCAGCCAAGGTGGGGGGGCTAACTATGGCTACACCTTC. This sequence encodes CASSQGGGANYGYTF.

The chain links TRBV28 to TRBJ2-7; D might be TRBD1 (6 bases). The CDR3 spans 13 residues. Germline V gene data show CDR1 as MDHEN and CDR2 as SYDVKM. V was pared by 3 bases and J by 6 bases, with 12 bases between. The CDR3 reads CASSFYKGGEQYF. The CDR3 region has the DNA TGTGCCAGCAGTTTCTATAAAGGGGGCGAGCAGTACTTC.

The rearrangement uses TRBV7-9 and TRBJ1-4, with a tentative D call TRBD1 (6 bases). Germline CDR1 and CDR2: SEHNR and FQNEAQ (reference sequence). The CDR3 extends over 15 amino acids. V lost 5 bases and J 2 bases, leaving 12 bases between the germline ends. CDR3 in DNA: TGTGCCAGCAGCCTAGAGGGGGGGACTAATGAAAAACTGTTTTTT. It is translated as CASSLEGGTNEKLFF.

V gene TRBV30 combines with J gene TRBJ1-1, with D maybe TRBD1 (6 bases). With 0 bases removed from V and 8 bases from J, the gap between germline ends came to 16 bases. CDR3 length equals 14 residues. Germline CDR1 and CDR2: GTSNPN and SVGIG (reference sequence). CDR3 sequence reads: CAWSVGAGASEAFF. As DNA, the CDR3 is TGTGCCTGGAGTGTCGGGGCAGGGGCTTCCGAAGCTTTCTTT.

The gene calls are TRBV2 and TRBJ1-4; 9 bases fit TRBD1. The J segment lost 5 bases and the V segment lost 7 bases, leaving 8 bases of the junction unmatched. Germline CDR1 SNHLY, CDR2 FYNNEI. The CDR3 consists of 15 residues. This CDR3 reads CASNPTGGGNEKLFF. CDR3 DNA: TGTGCCAGCAACCCAACAGGGGGCGGCAATGAAAAACTGTTTTTT.

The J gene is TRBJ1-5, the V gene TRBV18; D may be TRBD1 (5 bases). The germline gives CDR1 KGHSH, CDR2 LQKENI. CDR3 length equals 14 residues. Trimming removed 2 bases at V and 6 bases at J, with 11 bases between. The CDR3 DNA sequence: TGTGCCAGCTCACCATCAGGGTTGGGTCAGCCCCAGCATTTT. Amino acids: CASSPSGLGQPQHF.

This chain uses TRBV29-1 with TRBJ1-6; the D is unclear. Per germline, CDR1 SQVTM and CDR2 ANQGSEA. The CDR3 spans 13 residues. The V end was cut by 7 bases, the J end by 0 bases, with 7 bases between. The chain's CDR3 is CSAKSSYNSPLHF. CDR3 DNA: TGCAGCGCTAAGAGCTCCTATAATTCACCCCTCCACTTT.

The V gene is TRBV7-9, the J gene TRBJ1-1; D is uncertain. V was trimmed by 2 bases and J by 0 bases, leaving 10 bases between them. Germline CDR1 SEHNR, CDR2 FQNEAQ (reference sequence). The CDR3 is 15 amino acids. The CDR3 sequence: CASSLSGVMNTEAFF. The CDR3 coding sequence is TGTGCCAGCAGCTTAAGCGGGGTCATGAACACTGAAGCTTTCTTT.

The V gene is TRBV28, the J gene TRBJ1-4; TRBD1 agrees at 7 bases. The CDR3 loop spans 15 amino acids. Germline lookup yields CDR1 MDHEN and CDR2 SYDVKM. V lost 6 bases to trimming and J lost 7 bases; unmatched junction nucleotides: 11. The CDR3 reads CASSQAQGLGEKLFF. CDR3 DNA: TGTGCCAGCAGCCAAGCACAGGGGTTGGGTGAAAAACTGTTTTTT. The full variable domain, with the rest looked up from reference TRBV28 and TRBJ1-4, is DVKVTQSSRYLVKRTGEKVFLECVQDMDHENMFWYRQDPGLGLRLIYFSYDVKMKEKGDIPEGYSVSREKKERFSLILESASTNQTSMYLCASSQAQGLGEKLFFGSGTQLSVL.

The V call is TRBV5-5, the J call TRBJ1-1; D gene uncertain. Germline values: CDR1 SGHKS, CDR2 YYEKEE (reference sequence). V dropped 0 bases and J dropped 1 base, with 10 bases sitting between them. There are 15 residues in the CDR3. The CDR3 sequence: CASSLVRVQNTEAFF. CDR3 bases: TGTGCCAGCAGCTTGGTGCGGGTTCAGAACACTGAAGCTTTCTTT.

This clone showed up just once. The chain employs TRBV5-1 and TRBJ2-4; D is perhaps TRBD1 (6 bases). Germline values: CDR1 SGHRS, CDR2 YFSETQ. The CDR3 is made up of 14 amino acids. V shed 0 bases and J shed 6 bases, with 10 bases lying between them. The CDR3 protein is CASSLAGRGNIQYF. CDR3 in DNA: TGCGCCAGCAGCTTGGCGGGCAGGGGAAACATTCAGTACTTC. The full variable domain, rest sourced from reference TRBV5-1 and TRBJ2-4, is KAGVTQTPRYLIKTRGQQVTLSCSPISGHRSVSWYQQTPGQGLQFLFEYFSETQRNKGNFPGRFSGRQFSNSRSEMNVSTLELGDSALYLCASSLAGRGNIQYFGAGTRLSVL.